Included here is one T cell receptor (beta chain) sequence, with context. Its antigen is still unknown. The input lacks base qualities; no much larger clone sits a single base away. These data come from a study of Ad26.COV2.S vaccination and SARS-CoV-2 variants (dated by TCRdb to the early 2020s). Regarding the complete study: Vaccine-arm donors came from COV1001, a multicentre, randomized, double-blind, placebo-controlled phase I-IIa trial of Ad26.COV2.S in healthy adults. Dosing of Ad26.COV2.S was intramuscular, at either 5x10^10 or 1x10^11 viral particles, delivered as one shot or as two shots spaced 56 days apart. The specificity and breadth of SARS-CoV-2-reactive T cell receptors after Ad26.COV2.S vaccination were assessed by TCRbeta repertoire sequencing. The TCR-sequenced set comprised around 30 samples: approximately 20 Ad26.COV2.S vaccine recipients, 5 placebo recipients and 8 SARS-CoV-2 convalescent individuals. Participants in the trial were split at random into five groups of five each, receiving low-dose or high-dose Ad26.COV2.S once or twice, or else placebo on both occasions. Blinding of investigators to trial group allocation was maintained during experiments and outcome assessment. The study at large found these results: Spike-specific TCR breadth was higher in Ad26.COV2.S recipients than in placebo recipients (P = 0.0014). The study was not powered for comparison of responses between vaccine doses or regimens. After vaccination, spike-specific CD8+ and CD4+ T cell responses were reported to show substantial breadth. Non-spike TCR breadth was comparable between vaccine and placebo recipients, consistent with the vaccine containing only spike. The authors noted that the TCR breadth and depth analyses may have underestimated total T cell responses.

CDR1 and CDR2 are drawn from the germline V gene (reference sequence): MNHEY, SMNVEV. V is pared back by 6 bases and J by 2 bases, with 23 bases lying between the germline termini. The CDR3 contains 17 residues, cysteine and phenylalanine counted. The kept DNA is CDR3 alone, 51 bases in frame from the first base. The sample's treatment or condition label is to be understood as: some 20 received Ad26.COV2.S at low or high dose, single or two shots; 5 received placebo; per-sample allocation not given. For vaccine and placebo recipients, repertoires were sequenced using samples collected on day 63 after the first injection. Between 29 July and 7 August 2020, Cohort 1b enrolled some 25 adults aged 18-55 years at one site in Boston, USA. Ad26.COV2.S consisted of a replication-incompetent adenovirus type 26 vector by which a prefusion-stabilized SARS-CoV-2 spike protein from the original Wuhan strain was expressed.

The immunoSEQ Assay was the method used to sequence TCRbeta CDR3 regions. After extraction, genomic DNA underwent amplification by bias-controlled multiplex PCR, followed by high-throughput sequencing. The authors' pipeline ran thus. To quantify the absolute abundance of every unique TCRbeta CDR3 region, sequences were collapsed and filtered. T cell fraction was estimated by normalizing TCRbeta template counts to usable DNA, with usable DNA measured through amplification of reference genes found in all nucleated cells. Repertoire TCRs were annotated as SARS-CoV-2-specific by exact matching of V gene, CDR3 amino acid sequence and J gene to a known reactive TCR set. The reference SARS-CoV-2 TCR set was derived from MIRA and filtered for enrichment in COVID-19-positive ImmuneCODE repertoires, a step that removed public or cross-reactive TCRs. Using the MIRA antigens, annotated TCRs were further analysed by specific ORF or by position within an ORF. Depth was the summed frequency of annotated unique rearrangements, while breadth was defined as annotated unique rearrangements over total unique productive rearrangements. Two-sided Wilcoxon rank-sum tests were used to compare TCR breadth between groups. What TCRdb holds here is the immuneACCESS table cut down to in-frame rearrangements. Part of the clones is not present; checked against another copy, under half of the missing clones reflect an unresolved V gene, and the others are unexplained. V and J calls and clone size come straight from that table; D and trimming were deduced from the DNA. Here the sample has hundreds of thousands of clones; more than 80% occur a single time. Around 1.4% of the sample goes to the ten largest clones.

This TCR derives from a person aged 18-60 years who received the Ad26.COV2.S COVID-19 vaccine or a placebo. In this chain, TRBV27 is recombined with TRBJ2-7; D gene: possibly TRBD1, on 6 matching bases. This material consisted of peripheral blood, taken in a trial of Ad26.COV2.S vaccine versus placebo. The nucleotide sequence is TGTGCCAGCAGCCTAAGGGCCCCGACAGGAGCCCCCTACGAGCAGTACTTC. This codes for CASSLRAPTGAPYEQYF.